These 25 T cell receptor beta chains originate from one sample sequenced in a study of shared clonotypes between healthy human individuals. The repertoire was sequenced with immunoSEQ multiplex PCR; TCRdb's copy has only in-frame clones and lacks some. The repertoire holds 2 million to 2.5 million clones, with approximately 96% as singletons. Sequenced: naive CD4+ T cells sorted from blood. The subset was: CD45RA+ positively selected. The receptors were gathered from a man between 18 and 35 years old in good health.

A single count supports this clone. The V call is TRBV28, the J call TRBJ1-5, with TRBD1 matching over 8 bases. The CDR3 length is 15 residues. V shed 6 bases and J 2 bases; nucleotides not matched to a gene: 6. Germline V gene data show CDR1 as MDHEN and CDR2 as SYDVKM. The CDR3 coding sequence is TGTGCCAGCAGAGGGCCGGGACAGGGCAATCAGCCCCAGCATTTT. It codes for CASRGPGQGNQPQHF.

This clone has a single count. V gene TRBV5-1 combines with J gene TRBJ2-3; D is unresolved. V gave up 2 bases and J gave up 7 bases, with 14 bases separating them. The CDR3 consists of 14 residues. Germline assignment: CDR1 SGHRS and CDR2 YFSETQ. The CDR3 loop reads CASSLQALQNTQYF. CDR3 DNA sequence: TGCGCCAGCAGCTTACAAGCTTTGCAAAATACGCAGTATTTT.

The CDR3 reads CASSPVGDPGRAQHF. CDR3 nucleotide sequence: TGTGCCAGCAGCCCGGTGGGAGATCCGGGGCGAGCCCAGCATTTT. V gene TRBV5-5 combines with J gene TRBJ1-5, with a possible D match to TRBD1 (5 bases). V was clipped by 4 bases and J by 11 bases, with 22 bases between them. Germline CDR1 reads SGHKS; CDR2 reads YYEKEE (reference sequence). The CDR3 is 15 residues long.

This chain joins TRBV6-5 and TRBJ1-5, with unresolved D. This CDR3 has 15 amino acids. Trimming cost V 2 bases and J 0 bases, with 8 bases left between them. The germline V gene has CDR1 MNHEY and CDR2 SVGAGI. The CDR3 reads CASSYGVNSNQPQHF. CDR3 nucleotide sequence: TGTGCCAGCAGTTACGGCGTCAATAGCAATCAGCCCCAGCATTTT.

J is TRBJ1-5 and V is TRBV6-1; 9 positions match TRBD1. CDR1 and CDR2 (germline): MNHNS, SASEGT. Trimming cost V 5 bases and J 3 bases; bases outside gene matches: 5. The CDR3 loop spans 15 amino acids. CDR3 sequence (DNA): TGTGCCAGCAGTATAGGACAGGGGACCAATCAGCCCCAGCATTTT. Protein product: CASSIGQGTNQPQHF.

The CDR3 coding sequence is TGCGCCAGCAGCTTGGGGGCCATCGGGACTGAAGCTTTCTTT. Translation: CASSLGAIGTEAFF. The chain couples TRBV5-1 to TRBJ1-1; D uncertain. The germline gives CDR1 SGHRS, CDR2 YFSETQ. The CDR3 has 14 residues. Between the trimmed V and J ends, which lost 0 bases and 5 bases, there was a span of 11 bases.

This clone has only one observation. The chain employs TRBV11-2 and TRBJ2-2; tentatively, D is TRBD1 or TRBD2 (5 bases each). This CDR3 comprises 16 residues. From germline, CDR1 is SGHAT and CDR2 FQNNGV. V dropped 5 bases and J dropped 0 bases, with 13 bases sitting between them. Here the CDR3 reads CASSRGPIPNTGELFF. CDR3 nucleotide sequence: TGTGCCAGCAGCCGGGGCCCTATCCCGAACACCGGGGAGCTGTTTTTT.

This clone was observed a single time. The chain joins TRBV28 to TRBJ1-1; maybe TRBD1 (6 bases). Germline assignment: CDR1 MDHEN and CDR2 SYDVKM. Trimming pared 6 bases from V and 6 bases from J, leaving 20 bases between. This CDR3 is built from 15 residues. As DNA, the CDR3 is TGTGCCAGCAGCTCCGGTGGGGGCGGGATGGCTGAAGCTTTCTTT. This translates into CASSSGGGGMAEAFF.

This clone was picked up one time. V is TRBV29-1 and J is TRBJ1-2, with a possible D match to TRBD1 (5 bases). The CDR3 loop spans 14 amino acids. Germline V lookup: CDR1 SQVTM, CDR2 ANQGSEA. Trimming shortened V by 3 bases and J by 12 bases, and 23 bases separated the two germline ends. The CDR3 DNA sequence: TGCAGCGTTGACCCCTCCGGGACCAGTGTAGGAAACACCTTC. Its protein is CSVDPSGTSVGNTF.

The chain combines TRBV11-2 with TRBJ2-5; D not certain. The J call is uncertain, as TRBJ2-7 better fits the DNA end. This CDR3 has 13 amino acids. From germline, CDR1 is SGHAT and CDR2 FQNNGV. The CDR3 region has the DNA TGTGCCAGCAGCCGTGACCCAATCTACGAGCAGTACTTC. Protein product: CASSRDPIYEQYF.

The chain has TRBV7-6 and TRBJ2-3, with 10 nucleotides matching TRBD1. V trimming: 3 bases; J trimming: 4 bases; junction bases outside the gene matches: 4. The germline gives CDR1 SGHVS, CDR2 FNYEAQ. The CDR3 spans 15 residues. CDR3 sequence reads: CASSLGQGKADTQYF. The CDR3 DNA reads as TGTGCCAGCAGCTTGGGACAGGGGAAAGCAGATACGCAGTATTTT.

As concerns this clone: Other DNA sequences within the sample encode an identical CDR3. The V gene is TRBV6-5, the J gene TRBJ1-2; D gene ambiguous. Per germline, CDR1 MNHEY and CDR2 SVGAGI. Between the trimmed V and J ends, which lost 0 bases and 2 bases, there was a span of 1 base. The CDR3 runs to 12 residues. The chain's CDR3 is CASSYSNYGYTF. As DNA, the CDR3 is TGTGCCAGCAGTTACTCAAACTATGGCTACACCTTC.

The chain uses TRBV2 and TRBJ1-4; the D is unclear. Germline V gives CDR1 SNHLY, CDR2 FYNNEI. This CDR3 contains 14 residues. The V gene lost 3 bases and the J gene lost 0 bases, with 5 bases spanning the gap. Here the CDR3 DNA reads TGTGCCAGCAGTGACCGTACAACTAATGAAAAACTGTTTTTT. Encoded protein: CASSDRTTNEKLFF. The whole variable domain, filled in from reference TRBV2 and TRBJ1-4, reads EPEVTQTPSHQVTQMGQEVILRCVPISNHLYFYWYRQILGQKVEFLVSFYNNEISEKSEIFDDQFSVERPDGSNFTLKIRSTKLEDSAMYFCASSDRTTNEKLFFGSGTQLSVL.

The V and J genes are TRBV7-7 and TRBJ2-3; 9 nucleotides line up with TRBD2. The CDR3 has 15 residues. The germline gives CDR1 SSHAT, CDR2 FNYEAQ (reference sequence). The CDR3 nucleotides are TGTGCTACAAAGCGCCTAGCGGGACCCACAGATACGCAGTATTTT. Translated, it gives CATKRLAGPTDTQYF. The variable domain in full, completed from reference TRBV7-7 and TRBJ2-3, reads GAGVSQSPRYKVTKRGQDVTLRCDPISSHATLYWYQQALGQGPEFLTYFNYEAQPDKSGLPSDRFSAERPEGSISTLTIQRTEQRDSAMYRCATKRLAGPTDTQYFGPGTRLTVL.

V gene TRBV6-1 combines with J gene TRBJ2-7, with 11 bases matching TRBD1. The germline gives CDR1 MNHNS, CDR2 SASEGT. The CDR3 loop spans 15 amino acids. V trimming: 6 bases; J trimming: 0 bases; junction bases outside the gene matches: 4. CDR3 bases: TGTGCCAGCAGGGAGGGGACAGGGGGCTCCTACGAGCAGTACTTC. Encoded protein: CASREGTGGSYEQYF.

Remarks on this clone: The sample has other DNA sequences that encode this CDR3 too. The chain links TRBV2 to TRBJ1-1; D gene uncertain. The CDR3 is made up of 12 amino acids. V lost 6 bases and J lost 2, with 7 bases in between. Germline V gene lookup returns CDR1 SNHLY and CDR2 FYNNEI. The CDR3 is CASRTGNTEAFF. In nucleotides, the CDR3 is TGTGCCAGCAGGACTGGAAACACTGAAGCTTTCTTT.

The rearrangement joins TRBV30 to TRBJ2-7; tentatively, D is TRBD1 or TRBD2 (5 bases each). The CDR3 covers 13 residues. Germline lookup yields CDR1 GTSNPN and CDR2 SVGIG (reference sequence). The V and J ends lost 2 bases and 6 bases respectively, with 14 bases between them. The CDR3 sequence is CAWSLAGWSEQYF. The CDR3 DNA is TGTGCCTGGAGTCTAGCAGGGTGGTCCGAGCAGTACTTC.

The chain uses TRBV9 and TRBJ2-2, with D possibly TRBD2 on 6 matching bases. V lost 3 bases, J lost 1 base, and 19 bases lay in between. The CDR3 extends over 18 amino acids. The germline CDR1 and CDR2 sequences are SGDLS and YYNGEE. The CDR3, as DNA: TGTGCCAGCAGCGCCCAGTGGCCCTACGGGGGGAACACCGGGGAGCTGTTTTTT. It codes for CASSAQWPYGGNTGELFF.

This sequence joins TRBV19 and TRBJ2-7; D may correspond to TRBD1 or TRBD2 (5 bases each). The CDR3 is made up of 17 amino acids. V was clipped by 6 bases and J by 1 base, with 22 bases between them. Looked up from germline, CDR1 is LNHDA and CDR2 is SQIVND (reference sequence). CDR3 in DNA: TGTGCCAGTAGCCGTGGACATGAAGGCCGGAGGTCCTACGAGCAGTACTTC. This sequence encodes CASSRGHEGRRSYEQYF.

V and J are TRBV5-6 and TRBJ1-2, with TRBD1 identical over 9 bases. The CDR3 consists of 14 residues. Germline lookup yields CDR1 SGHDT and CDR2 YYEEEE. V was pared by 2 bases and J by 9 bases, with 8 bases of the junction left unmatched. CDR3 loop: CASSFRGQGMSYTF. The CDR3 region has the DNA TGTGCCAGCAGCTTCAGGGGACAGGGTATGAGCTACACCTTC.

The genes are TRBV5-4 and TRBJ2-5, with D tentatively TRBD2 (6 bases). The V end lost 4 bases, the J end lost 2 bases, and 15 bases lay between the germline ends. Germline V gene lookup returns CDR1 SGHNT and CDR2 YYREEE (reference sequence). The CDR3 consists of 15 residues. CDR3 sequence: CASSIPGLLQETQYF. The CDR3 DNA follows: TGTGCCAGCAGCATACCGGGACTCCTACAAGAGACCCAGTACTTC.

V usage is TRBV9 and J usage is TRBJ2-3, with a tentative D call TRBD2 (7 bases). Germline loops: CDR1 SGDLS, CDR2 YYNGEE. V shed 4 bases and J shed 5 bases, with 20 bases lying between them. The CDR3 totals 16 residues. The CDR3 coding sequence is TGTGCCAGCAGCCCCCGAGGGGGGGGCCTCGTAGATACGCAGTATTTT. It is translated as CASSPRGGGLVDTQYF. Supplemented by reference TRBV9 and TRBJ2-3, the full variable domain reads DSGVTQTPKHLITATGQRVTLRCSPRSGDLSVYWYQQSLDQGLQFLIQYYNGEERAKGNILERFSAQQFPDLHSELNLSSLELGDSALYFCASSPRGGGLVDTQYFGPGTRLTVL.

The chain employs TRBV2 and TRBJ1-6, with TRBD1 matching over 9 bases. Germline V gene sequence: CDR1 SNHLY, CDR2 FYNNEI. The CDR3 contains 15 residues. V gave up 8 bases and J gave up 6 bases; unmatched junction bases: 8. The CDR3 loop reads CASRTGALLNSPLHF. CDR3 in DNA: TGTGCCAGCCGGACAGGGGCGTTACTTAATTCACCCCTCCACTTT.

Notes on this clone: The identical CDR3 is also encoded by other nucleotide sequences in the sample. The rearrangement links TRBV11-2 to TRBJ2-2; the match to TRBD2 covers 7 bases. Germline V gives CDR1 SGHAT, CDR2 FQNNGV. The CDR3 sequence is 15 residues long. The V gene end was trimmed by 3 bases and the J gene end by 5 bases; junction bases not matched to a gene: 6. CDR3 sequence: CASSFRLAGTGELFF. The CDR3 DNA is TGTGCCAGCAGCTTTAGACTAGCTGGGACCGGGGAGCTGTTTTTT.

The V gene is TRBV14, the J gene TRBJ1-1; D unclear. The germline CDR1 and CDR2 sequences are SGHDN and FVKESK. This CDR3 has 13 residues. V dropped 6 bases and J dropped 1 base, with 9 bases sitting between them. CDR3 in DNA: TGTGCCAGCAGGGGTGGAGGGAACACTGAAGCTTTCTTT. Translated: CASRGGGNTEAFF.